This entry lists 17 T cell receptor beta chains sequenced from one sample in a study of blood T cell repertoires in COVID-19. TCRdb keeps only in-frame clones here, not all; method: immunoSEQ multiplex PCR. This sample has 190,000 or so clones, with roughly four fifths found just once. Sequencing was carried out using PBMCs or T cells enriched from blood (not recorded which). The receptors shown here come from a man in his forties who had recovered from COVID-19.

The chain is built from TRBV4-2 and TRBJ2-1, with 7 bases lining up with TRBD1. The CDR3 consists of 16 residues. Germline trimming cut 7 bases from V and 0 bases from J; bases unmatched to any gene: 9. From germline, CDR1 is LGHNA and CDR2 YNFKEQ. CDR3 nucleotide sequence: TGTGCCAGCACTCGAAAGGGGGCGGTCTCCTACAATGAGCAGTTCTTC. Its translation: CASTRKGAVSYNEQFF.

CDR3 sequence reads: CASSLGQAATNEKLFF. The CDR3 DNA reads as TGTGCCAGCAGCCTCGGACAGGCTGCAACTAATGAAAAACTGTTTTTT. The chain has TRBV5-8 and TRBJ1-4; 7 nucleotides align to TRBD1. CDR3 size: 16 residues. With V trimmed by 4 bases and J by 0 bases, 6 bases remained unmatched. Germline V gene lookup returns CDR1 SGHTS and CDR2 YDEGEE.

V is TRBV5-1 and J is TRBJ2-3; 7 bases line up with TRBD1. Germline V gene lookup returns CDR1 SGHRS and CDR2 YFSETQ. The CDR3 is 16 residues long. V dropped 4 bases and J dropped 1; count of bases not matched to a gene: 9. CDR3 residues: CASSPLTGAGTDTQYF. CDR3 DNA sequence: TGCGCCAGCAGCCCGCTTACAGGGGCCGGCACAGATACGCAGTATTTT.

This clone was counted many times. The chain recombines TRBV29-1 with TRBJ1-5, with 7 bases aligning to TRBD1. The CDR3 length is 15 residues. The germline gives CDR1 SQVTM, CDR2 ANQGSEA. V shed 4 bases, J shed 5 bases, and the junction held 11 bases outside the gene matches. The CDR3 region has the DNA TGCAGCGTTGTCGTCCACAGGGGTTTTGATCAGCCCCAGCATTTT. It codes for CSVVVHRGFDQPQHF.

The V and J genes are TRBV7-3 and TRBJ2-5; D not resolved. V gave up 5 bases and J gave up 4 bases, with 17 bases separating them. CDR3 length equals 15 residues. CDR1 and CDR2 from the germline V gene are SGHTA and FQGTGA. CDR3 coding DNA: TGTGCCAGCAGCCTAGGCGCCGGAGTTGGAGAGACCCAGTACTTC. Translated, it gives CASSLGAGVGETQYF.

DNA of the CDR3: TGTGCCAGCAGGGCATCTGGAAACACCATATATTTT. Protein: CASRASGNTIYF. The chain is built from TRBV6-5 and TRBJ1-3, with D unresolved. The CDR3 totals 12 residues. Trimming shortened V by 6 bases and J by 1 base, and 4 bases separated the two germline ends. Germline V gene lookup returns CDR1 MNHEY and CDR2 SVGAGI.

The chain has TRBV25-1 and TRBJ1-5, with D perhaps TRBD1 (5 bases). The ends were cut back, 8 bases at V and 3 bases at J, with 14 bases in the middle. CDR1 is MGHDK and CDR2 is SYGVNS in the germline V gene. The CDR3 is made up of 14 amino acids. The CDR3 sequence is CASGLAGNNQPQHF. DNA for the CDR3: TGTGCCAGCGGTTTGGCAGGGAACAATCAGCCCCAGCATTTT.

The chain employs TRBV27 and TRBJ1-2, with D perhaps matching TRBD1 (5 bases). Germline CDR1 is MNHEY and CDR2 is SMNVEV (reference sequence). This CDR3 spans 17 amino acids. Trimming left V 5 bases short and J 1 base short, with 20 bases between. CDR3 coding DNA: TGTGCCAGCAGTCCTCTGGGGCAGGGCGGAATTAACTATGGCTACACCTTC. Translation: CASSPLGQGGINYGYTF.

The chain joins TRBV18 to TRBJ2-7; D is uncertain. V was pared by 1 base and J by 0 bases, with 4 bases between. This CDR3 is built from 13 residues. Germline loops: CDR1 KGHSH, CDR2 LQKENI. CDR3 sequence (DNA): TGTGCCAGCTCACCACAGAGCTCCTACGAGCAGTACTTC. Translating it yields CASSPQSSYEQYF.

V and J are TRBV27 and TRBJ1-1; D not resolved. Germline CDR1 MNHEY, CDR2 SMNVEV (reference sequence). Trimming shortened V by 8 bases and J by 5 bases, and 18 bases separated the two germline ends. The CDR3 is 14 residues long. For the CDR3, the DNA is TGTGCCAGCGGAAATCCTCGGTTGAGGACTGAAGCTTTCTTT. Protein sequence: CASGNPRLRTEAFF.

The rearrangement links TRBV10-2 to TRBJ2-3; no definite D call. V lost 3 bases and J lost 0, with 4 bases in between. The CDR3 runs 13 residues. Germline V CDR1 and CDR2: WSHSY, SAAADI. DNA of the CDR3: TGCGCCAGCAGTGACCGTAGCACAGATACGCAGTATTTT. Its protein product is CASSDRSTDTQYF.

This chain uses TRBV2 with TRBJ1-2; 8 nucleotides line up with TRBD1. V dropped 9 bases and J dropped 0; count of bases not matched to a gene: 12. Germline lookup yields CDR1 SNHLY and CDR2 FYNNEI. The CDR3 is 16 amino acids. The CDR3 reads CASWGQDPDSNYGYTF. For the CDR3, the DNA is TGTGCCAGTTGGGGACAGGACCCCGACTCTAACTATGGCTACACCTTC.

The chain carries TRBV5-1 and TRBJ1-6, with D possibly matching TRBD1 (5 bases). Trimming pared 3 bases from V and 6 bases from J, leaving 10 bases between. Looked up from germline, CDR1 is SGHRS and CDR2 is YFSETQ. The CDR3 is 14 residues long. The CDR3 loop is CASSWGDVNSPLHF. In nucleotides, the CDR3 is TGCGCCAGCAGCTGGGGGGACGTTAATTCACCCCTCCACTTT.

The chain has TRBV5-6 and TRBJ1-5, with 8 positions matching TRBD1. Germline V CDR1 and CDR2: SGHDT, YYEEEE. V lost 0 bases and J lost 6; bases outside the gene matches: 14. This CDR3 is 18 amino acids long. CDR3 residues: CASSLAIGGTGLFQPQHF. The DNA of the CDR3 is TGTGCCAGCAGCTTGGCCATAGGGGGGACAGGACTTTTTCAGCCCCAGCATTTT.

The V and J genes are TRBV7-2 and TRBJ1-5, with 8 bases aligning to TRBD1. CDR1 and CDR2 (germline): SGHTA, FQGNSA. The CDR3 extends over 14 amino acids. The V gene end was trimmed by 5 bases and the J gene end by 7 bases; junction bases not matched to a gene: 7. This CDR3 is CASSPGQGGQPQHF. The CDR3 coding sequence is TGTGCCAGCAGCCCCGGACAGGGAGGCCAGCCCCAGCATTTT. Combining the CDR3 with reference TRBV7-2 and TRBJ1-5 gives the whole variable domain GAGVSQSPSNKVTEKGKDVELRCDPISGHTALYWYRQSLGQGLEFLIYFQGNSAPDKSGLPSDRFSAERTGGSVSTLTIQRTQQEDSAVYLCASSPGQGGQPQHFGDGTRLSIL.

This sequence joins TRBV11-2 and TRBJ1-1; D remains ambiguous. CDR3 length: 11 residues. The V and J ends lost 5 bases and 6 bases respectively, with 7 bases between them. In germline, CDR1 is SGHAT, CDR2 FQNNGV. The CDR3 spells CASSPEAEAFF. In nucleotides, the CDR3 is TGTGCCAGCAGCCCCGAGGCTGAAGCTTTCTTT.

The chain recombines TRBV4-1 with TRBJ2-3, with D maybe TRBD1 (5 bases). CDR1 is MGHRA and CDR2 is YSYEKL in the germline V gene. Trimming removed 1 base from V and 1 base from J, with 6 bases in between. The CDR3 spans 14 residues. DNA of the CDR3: TGCGCCAGCAGCCAAGTGACAGGCACAGATACGCAGTATTTT. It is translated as CASSQVTGTDTQYF.